This is a list of T cell receptor beta chains from one sample in a study of T cell changes during pregnancy in multiple sclerosis. The data were produced by immunoSEQ multiplex PCR, yet TCRdb's version contains in-frame clones alone and is incomplete. The table records about 20,000 clones, less than 90% of them present only once. This specimen consisted of CD8+ T cells from peripheral blood mononuclear cells, obtained in the third trimester of pregnancy. The receptors come from a female donor in good health, enrolled as a control in a pregnancy study. Both conserved end residues are part of each CDR3. A D gene is named only where the DNA matches it firmly. The size field is filled for only some rows; it gives once, few, many or a size class.

abundance: NA
d_gene: TRBD1
v_gene: TRBV7-9
j_gene: TRBJ2-3
CDR3aa: CASSLLTGGREDTQYF
CDR3nt: TGTGCCAGCAGCTTACTTACAGGGGGCCGTGAAGATACGCAGTATTTT

abundance: once
d_gene: TRBD2
v_gene: TRBV4-1
j_gene: TRBJ2-1
CDR3aa: CASSQTTSGRVRGEQFF
CDR3nt: TGCGCCAGCAGCCAAACGACTAGCGGGAGGGTGCGTGGTGAGCAGTTCTTC

abundance: NA
d_gene: TRBD2
v_gene: TRBV7-3
j_gene: TRBJ2-3
CDR3aa: CASRAAASGSPDTQYF
CDR3nt: TGTGCCAGCAGGGCCGCGGCTAGCGGGAGTCCGGATACGCAGTATTTT

abundance: NA
d_gene: NA
v_gene: TRBV5-6
j_gene: TRBJ2-1
CDR3aa: CASSPTSDRPHYNEQFF
CDR3nt: TGTGCCAGCAGCCCGACTTCAGACAGGCCCCACTACAATGAGCAGTTCTTC

abundance: NA
d_gene: TRBD2
v_gene: TRBV13
j_gene: TRBJ2-3
CDR3aa: CASSSQTSADTQYF
CDR3nt: TGTGCCAGCAGCTCTCAGACTAGCGCAGATACGCAGTATTTT

abundance: NA
d_gene: NA
v_gene: TRBV28
j_gene: TRBJ2-7
CDR3aa: CASSLGGYEQYF
CDR3nt: TGTGCCAGCAGTTTAGGAGGGTACGAGCAGTACTTC

abundance: NA
d_gene: NA
v_gene: TRBV6-5
j_gene: TRBJ1-6
CDR3aa: CASRPILNSPLHF
CDR3nt: TGTGCCAGCAGACCCATACTGAATTCACCCCTCCACTTT

abundance: NA
d_gene: TRBD2
v_gene: TRBV4-3
j_gene: TRBJ2-7
CDR3aa: CASSQGGLGSYEQYF
CDR3nt: TGCGCCAGCAGCCAAGGGGGACTAGGTTCCTACGAGCAGTACTTC

abundance: NA
d_gene: TRBD1
v_gene: TRBV6-1
j_gene: TRBJ2-5
CDR3aa: CASSEGGTGETQYF
CDR3nt: TGTGCCAGCAGTGAAGGGGGGACAGGGGAGACCCAGTACTTC

abundance: once
d_gene: TRBD2
v_gene: TRBV9
j_gene: TRBJ2-5
CDR3aa: CASSAAGTSGRKTQYF
CDR3nt: TGTGCCAGCAGCGCGGCCGGGACTAGCGGGCGGAAGACCCAGTACTTC

abundance: NA
d_gene: TRBD2
v_gene: TRBV5-4
j_gene: TRBJ2-1
CDR3aa: CASSLFVGGGVDEQFF
CDR3nt: TGTGCCAGCAGCTTGTTCGTTGGCGGGGGGGTAGACGAGCAGTTCTTC

abundance: NA
d_gene: TRBD2
v_gene: TRBV6-4
j_gene: TRBJ2-3
CDR3aa: CASSAASGGPTDTQYF
CDR3nt: TGTGCCAGCAGTGCGGCTAGCGGGGGGCCCACAGATACGCAGTATTTT

abundance: once
d_gene: TRBD1
v_gene: TRBV28
j_gene: TRBJ1-1
CDR3aa: CASSLLGTGVTEAFF
CDR3nt: TGTGCCAGCAGTTTATTGGGGACAGGGGTCACTGAAGCTTTCTTT

abundance: NA
d_gene: TRBD2
v_gene: TRBV9
j_gene: TRBJ2-7
CDR3aa: CASSVSPGLAGGSYEQYF
CDR3nt: TGTGCCAGCAGCGTATCACCGGGACTAGCGGGAGGATCCTACGAGCAGTACTTC

abundance: NA
d_gene: TRBD2
v_gene: TRBV4-2
j_gene: TRBJ2-1
CDR3aa: CASSQEAPFIAGGNNEQFF
CDR3nt: TGTGCCAGCAGCCAAGAAGCCCCTTTTATAGCGGGGGGGAACAATGAGCAGTTCTTC

abundance: NA
d_gene: NA
v_gene: TRBV18
j_gene: TRBJ1-2
CDR3aa: CASSLRLGRAGGYTF
CDR3nt: TGTGCCAGCTCCCTCAGGTTAGGCAGGGCTGGCGGCTACACCTTC

abundance: NA
d_gene: NA
v_gene: TRBV6-5
j_gene: TRBJ2-5
CDR3aa: CASSYSGGWETQYF
CDR3nt: TGTGCCAGCAGTTACTCTGGAGGCTGGGAGACCCAGTACTTC

abundance: NA
d_gene: TRBD2
v_gene: TRBV4-1
j_gene: TRBJ2-3
CDR3aa: CASSQEGGLASTDTQYF
CDR3nt: TGCGCCAGCAGCCAAGAGGGGGGACTAGCGAGCACAGATACGCAGTATTTT

abundance: NA
d_gene: NA
v_gene: TRBV15
j_gene: TRBJ2-7
CDR3aa: CATSRGEGVNEQYF
CDR3nt: TGTGCCACCAGCAGAGGGGAGGGGGTCAACGAGCAGTACTTC

abundance: NA
d_gene: NA
v_gene: TRBV15
j_gene: TRBJ2-5
CDR3aa: CATSRDPPSEQETQYF
CDR3nt: TGTGCCACCAGCAGAGATCCCCCTAGCGAACAAGAGACCCAGTACTTC

abundance: NA
d_gene: TRBD1
v_gene: TRBV4-3
j_gene: TRBJ1-2
CDR3aa: CASSQDISRTGNYGYTF
CDR3nt: TGCGCCAGCAGCCAAGATATTTCCCGGACAGGGAACTATGGCTACACCTTC

abundance: NA
d_gene: NA
v_gene: TRBV12-5
j_gene: TRBJ2-1
CDR3aa: CASGLVRPREFNEQFF
CDR3nt: TGTGCTAGTGGTTTGGTGAGGCCTAGAGAATTCAATGAGCAGTTCTTC

abundance: many
d_gene: TRBD1
v_gene: TRBV6-1
j_gene: TRBJ1-1
CDR3aa: CASSEATGGYTEAFF
CDR3nt: TGTGCCAGCAGTGAAGCCACAGGGGGCTATACTGAAGCTTTCTTT

abundance: few
d_gene: TRBD1
v_gene: TRBV4-2
j_gene: TRBJ1-1
CDR3aa: CASSQYRGSVYAFF
CDR3nt: TGTGCCAGCAGCCAATACAGGGGGTCTGTATATGCTTTCTTT

abundance: once
d_gene: NA
v_gene: TRBV10-3
j_gene: TRBJ2-2
CDR3aa: CAISGGGNTGELFF
CDR3nt: TGTGCCATCAGTGGAGGGGGGAACACCGGGGAGCTGTTTTTT

abundance: NA
d_gene: NA
v_gene: TRBV5-5
j_gene: TRBJ1-1
CDR3aa: CASSTWIGGEGTEAFF
CDR3nt: TGTGCCAGCAGCACTTGGATCGGAGGGGAGGGGACTGAAGCTTTCTTT

abundance: NA
d_gene: TRBD1
v_gene: TRBV5-6
j_gene: TRBJ2-7
CDR3aa: CASRAGTGWNVEQYF
CDR3nt: TGTGCCAGCAGGGCTGGGACAGGGTGGAATGTCGAGCAGTACTTC

abundance: NA
d_gene: NA
v_gene: TRBV19
j_gene: TRBJ2-7
CDR3aa: CASSWGQGTYEQYF
CDR3nt: TGTGCCAGTAGCTGGGGCCAGGGAACCTACGAGCAGTACTTC

abundance: NA
d_gene: NA
v_gene: TRBV19
j_gene: TRBJ1-1
CDR3aa: CASSTGGGNMNTEAFF
CDR3nt: TGTGCCAGTAGCACCGGCGGGGGGAATATGAACACTGAAGCTTTCTTT

abundance: NA
d_gene: NA
v_gene: TRBV25-1
j_gene: TRBJ1-6
CDR3aa: CASSEYSRDNSPLHF
CDR3nt: TGTGCCAGCAGTGAATATTCCCGGGATAATTCACCCCTCCACTTT

abundance: NA
d_gene: TRBD2
v_gene: TRBV2
j_gene: TRBJ2-5
CDR3aa: CAGLVSSGRYFRETQYF
CDR3nt: TGTGCCGGACTGGTTTCGAGCGGGAGGTACTTTCGGGAGACCCAGTACTTC

abundance: medium-sized
d_gene: TRBD1
v_gene: TRBV6-1
j_gene: TRBJ1-6
CDR3aa: CASTDRENSPLHF
CDR3nt: TGTGCCAGCACCGACAGGGAGAATTCACCCCTCCACTTT

abundance: NA
d_gene: TRBD2
v_gene: TRBV15
j_gene: TRBJ2-3
CDR3aa: CATSVSGGASDTQYF
CDR3nt: TGTGCCACCAGCGTTAGCGGGGGGGCCTCAGATACGCAGTATTTT

abundance: NA
d_gene: NA
v_gene: TRBV16
j_gene: TRBJ2-1
CDR3aa: CASSQWTKYNEQFF
CDR3nt: TGTGCCAGCAGCCAGTGGACTAAATACAATGAGCAGTTCTTC

abundance: medium-sized
d_gene: NA
v_gene: TRBV7-3
j_gene: TRBJ2-3
CDR3aa: CASSLLASSTDTQYF
CDR3nt: TGTGCCAGCAGCTTACTAGCTAGCAGCACAGATACGCAGTATTTT

abundance: few
d_gene: TRBD1
v_gene: TRBV27
j_gene: TRBJ2-2
CDR3aa: CASRDREHRGAVF
CDR3nt: TGTGCCAGCAGGGACAGGGAACACCGGGGAGCTGTTTTT

abundance: NA
d_gene: TRBD1
v_gene: TRBV19
j_gene: TRBJ1-2
CDR3aa: CASRLTQGANYGYTF
CDR3nt: TGTGCCAGTAGGCTCACACAGGGGGCTAACTATGGCTACACCTTC

abundance: NA
d_gene: NA
v_gene: TRBV30
j_gene: TRBJ1-3
CDR3aa: CAWTYGSGNTIYF
CDR3nt: TGTGCCTGGACTTACGGCTCTGGAAACACCATATATTTT

abundance: NA
d_gene: NA
v_gene: TRBV19
j_gene: TRBJ2-3
CDR3aa: CASGTSLDTQYF
CDR3nt: TGTGCCAGTGGGACTTCCCTGGATACGCAGTATTTT

abundance: NA
d_gene: TRBD1
v_gene: TRBV30
j_gene: TRBJ2-1
CDR3aa: CAWSVDRAESSYNEQFF
CDR3nt: TGTGCCTGGAGTGTGGACAGGGCCGAAAGCTCCTACAATGAGCAGTTCTTC

abundance: NA
d_gene: TRBD2
v_gene: TRBV9
j_gene: TRBJ2-3
CDR3aa: CASSVAGLAGLTDTQYF
CDR3nt: TGTGCCAGCAGCGTAGCGGGACTAGCGGGTCTAACAGATACGCAGTATTTT

abundance: NA
d_gene: TRBD1
v_gene: TRBV28
j_gene: TRBJ2-7
CDR3aa: CASSLPGTGGVHEQYF
CDR3nt: TGTGCCAGCAGTTTGCCCGGGACAGGGGGCGTCCACGAGCAGTACTTC

abundance: NA
d_gene: NA
v_gene: TRBV5-6
j_gene: TRBJ2-7
CDR3aa: CASSWERGGVNYEQYF
CDR3nt: TGTGCCAGCAGCTGGGAAAGGGGGGGGGTCAATTACGAGCAGTACTTC

abundance: NA
d_gene: TRBD2
v_gene: TRBV27
j_gene: TRBJ2-5
CDR3aa: CASTRTSGSQETQYF
CDR3nt: TGTGCCAGCACCCGGACTAGCGGGAGTCAAGAGACCCAGTACTTC

abundance: NA
d_gene: NA
v_gene: TRBV7-3
j_gene: TRBJ1-1
CDR3aa: CASSLGAGATEAFF
CDR3nt: TGTGCCAGCAGCTTAGGGGCAGGGGCCACTGAAGCTTTCTTT

abundance: NA
d_gene: NA
v_gene: TRBV27
j_gene: TRBJ2-4
CDR3aa: CATTNIQYF
CDR3nt: TGTGCCACTACAAACATTCAGTACTTC

abundance: NA
d_gene: NA
v_gene: TRBV5-6
j_gene: TRBJ2-7
CDR3aa: CASIKDKTEQYF
CDR3nt: TGTGCCAGCATCAAGGACAAGACCGAGCAGTACTTC

abundance: NA
d_gene: NA
v_gene: TRBV5-4
j_gene: TRBJ1-1
CDR3aa: CASSFGGQGYTEAFF
CDR3nt: TGTGCCAGCAGCTTTGGGGGTCAGGGGTACACTGAAGCTTTCTTT

abundance: NA
d_gene: NA
v_gene: TRBV5-6
j_gene: TRBJ1-4
CDR3aa: CATGSGRAGPNEKLFF
CDR3nt: TGTGCCACCGGATCGGGCAGGGCAGGTCCTAATGAAAAACTGTTTTTT

abundance: NA
d_gene: TRBD1
v_gene: TRBV6-1
j_gene: TRBJ2-1
CDR3aa: CASSEDRGVYNEQFF
CDR3nt: TGTGCCAGCAGTGAAGACAGGGGGGTATACAATGAGCAGTTCTTC

abundance: NA
d_gene: NA
v_gene: TRBV9
j_gene: TRBJ1-2
CDR3aa: CASSVGGPEANYGYTF
CDR3nt: TGTGCCAGCAGCGTAGGAGGGCCCGAGGCTAACTATGGCTACACCTTC

abundance: NA
d_gene: TRBD2
v_gene: TRBV19
j_gene: TRBJ2-1
CDR3aa: CASSLTSGSFDEQFF
CDR3nt: TGTGCCAGTAGTTTAACTAGCGGGAGTTTCGATGAGCAGTTCTTC

abundance: NA
d_gene: NA
v_gene: TRBV20-1
j_gene: TRBJ1-1
CDR3aa: CSAARQRAFF
CDR3nt: TGCAGTGCTGCCCGGCAGCGAGCTTTCTTT

abundance: NA
d_gene: NA
v_gene: TRBV5-6
j_gene: TRBJ2-3
CDR3aa: CASSLVISTDTQYF
CDR3nt: TGTGCCAGCAGCTTGGTAATCAGCACAGATACGCAGTATTTT

abundance: NA
d_gene: NA
v_gene: TRBV4-3
j_gene: TRBJ2-7
CDR3aa: CASSHYAGKAYEQYF
CDR3nt: TGCGCCAGCAGCCATTATGCAGGGAAAGCCTACGAGCAGTACTTC

abundance: NA
d_gene: NA
v_gene: TRBV19
j_gene: TRBJ2-4
CDR3aa: CASSSRAGGAKNIQYF
CDR3nt: TGTGCCAGTAGTTCCAGGGCCGGTGGGGCCAAAAACATTCAGTACTTC

abundance: NA
d_gene: NA
v_gene: TRBV15
j_gene: TRBJ2-3
CDR3aa: CATSRVRGTDTQYF
CDR3nt: TGTGCCACCAGCAGAGTAAGGGGGACAGATACGCAGTATTTT

abundance: NA
d_gene: NA
v_gene: TRBV19
j_gene: TRBJ2-1
CDR3aa: CATLWGGNEQFF
CDR3nt: TGTGCCACCCTGTGGGGAGGCAATGAGCAGTTCTTC